This T cell receptor beta chain was recorded in a study of T-cell memory formation after mild COVID-19. Study information: TCR clusters mostly belonged to single donors.

Findings of the study overall: Whereas later expanders leaned CD4+, clones contracting day 15 to 85 showed a balanced CD4/CD8 makeup.

With regard to this clonotype: The target antigen is unknown.

V shed 7 bases and J shed 2 bases, with 7 bases lying between them. In germline, CDR1 is SQVTM, CDR2 ANQGSEA. The CDR3 is 11 amino acids. TCR alpha and TCR beta cDNA libraries with sample barcodes and UMIs came from 5'RACE using constant-segment primers. TCRdb re-derived calls from the 5' RACE reads in MiXCR, one entry per CDR3 protein. The sample includes about 560,000 distinct CDR3 sequences, under 20% seen only once; the top ten take more than 10%. The sequenced sample was PBMCs or a T cell subset sorted from them (not recorded which). The V and J genes are TRBV29-1 and TRBJ2-3, with D uncertain. This TCR derives from an adult woman who had mild COVID-19 (a few samples of this study predate the infection). Cell type and time point are not known. The CDR3 bases are TGCAGCGCCTCGGACACAGATACGCAGTATTTT. It encodes CSASDTDTQYF.